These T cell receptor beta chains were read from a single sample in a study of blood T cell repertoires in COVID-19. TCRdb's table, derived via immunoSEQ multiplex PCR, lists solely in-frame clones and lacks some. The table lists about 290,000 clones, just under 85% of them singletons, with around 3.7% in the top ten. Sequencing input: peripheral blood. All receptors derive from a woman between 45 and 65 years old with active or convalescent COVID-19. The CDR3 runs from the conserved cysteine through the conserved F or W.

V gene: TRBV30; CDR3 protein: CAWSDRDLNYGYTF
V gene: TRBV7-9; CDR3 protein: CASSSGTSGSMETQYF
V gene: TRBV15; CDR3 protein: CATSGDIRVGDNEQFF
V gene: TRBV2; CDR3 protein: CASSEDRGGNQPQHF
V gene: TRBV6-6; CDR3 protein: CASKDLAGEQEQYF
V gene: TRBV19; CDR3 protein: CASSIKGGNTGELFF
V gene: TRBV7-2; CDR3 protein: CASSWEGLAGETQYF
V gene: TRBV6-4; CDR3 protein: CASSDLLRGTGELFF
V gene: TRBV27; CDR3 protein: CASSLEGGNSYNSPLHF
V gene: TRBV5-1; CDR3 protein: CASSLKVAGQVTNEQFF
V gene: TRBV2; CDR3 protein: CASSEDRLLSPDTQYF
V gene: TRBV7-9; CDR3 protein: CASSVRSVNTEAFF
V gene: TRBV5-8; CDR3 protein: CASSLVTSGKATYEQYF
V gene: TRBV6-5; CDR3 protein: CACRTSGEYNEQFF
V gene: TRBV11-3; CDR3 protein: CASSFTSLGELFF
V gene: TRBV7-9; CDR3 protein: CASSLLGVGDNNEQFF
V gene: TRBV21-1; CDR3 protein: CASSRGTGRLDTQYF
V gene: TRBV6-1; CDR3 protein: CASSERTGRETQYF
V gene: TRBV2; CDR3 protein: CASRDRGNEQFF
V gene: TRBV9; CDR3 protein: CASSQGTGHSYEQYF
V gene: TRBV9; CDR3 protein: CASRGPGNTIYF
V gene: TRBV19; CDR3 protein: CASSIEPGNEQFF
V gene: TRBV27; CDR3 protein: CASSLRGTATGTEAFF
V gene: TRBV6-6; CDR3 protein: CASSPLSRLAGGTNTDTQYF
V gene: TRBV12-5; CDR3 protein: CASGFGPRGTDTQYF
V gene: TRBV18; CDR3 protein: CASSPRTGSRTYNEQFF
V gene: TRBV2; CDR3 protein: CASRAVGGQGQYF
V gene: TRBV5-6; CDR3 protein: CASSPPTGVPTDTQYF
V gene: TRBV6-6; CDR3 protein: CASSYSVDTQYF
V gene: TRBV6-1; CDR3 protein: CASSEAPGQGDEKLFF
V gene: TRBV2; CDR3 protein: CASSEGGAGDPPNYGYTF
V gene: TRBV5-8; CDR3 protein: CASSPAGTGAYGYTF
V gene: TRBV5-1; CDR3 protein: CASSLDGYTEAFF
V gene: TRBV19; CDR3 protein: CASTEGNQPQHF
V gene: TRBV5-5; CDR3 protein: CASSQWGAEAFF
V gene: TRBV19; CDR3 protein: CASSTTLSSGNTIYF
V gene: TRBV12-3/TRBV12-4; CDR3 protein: CASSLTVGTEAFF
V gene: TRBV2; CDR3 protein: CASYSPGTGELFF
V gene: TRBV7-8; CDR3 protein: CASSLPGQGTYEQYF
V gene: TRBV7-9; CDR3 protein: CASSLVPGAYEQYF
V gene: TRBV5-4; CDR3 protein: CASSLGIAAGEHGELFF
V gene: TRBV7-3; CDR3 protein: CASSLDRVSSYNEQFF
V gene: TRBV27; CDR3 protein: CASTFYRGPGANVLTF
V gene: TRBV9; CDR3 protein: CASSVGSGRASGELFF
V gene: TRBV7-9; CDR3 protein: CASSPIKSGRVYNEQFF
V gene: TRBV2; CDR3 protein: CASSERETEAFF
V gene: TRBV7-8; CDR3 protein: CASSLARPSGTYEQYF
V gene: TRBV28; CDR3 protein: CASSMTASGTGNTIYF
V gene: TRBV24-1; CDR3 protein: CATQDQGQTQYF
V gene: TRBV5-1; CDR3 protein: CASSGRGSTDTQYF